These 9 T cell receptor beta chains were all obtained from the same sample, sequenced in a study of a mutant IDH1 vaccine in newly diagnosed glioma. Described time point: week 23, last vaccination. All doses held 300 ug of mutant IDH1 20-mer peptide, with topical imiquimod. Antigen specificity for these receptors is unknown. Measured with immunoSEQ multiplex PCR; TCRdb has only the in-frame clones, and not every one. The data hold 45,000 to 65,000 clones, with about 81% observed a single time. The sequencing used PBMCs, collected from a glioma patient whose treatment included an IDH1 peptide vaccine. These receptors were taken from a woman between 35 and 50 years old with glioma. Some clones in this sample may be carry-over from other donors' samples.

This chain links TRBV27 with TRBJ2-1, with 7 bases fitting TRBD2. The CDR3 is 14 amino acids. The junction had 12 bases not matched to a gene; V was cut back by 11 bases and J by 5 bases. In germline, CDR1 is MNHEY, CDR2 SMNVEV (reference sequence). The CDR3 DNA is TGTGCCGCGGGGAGGGGAGCAGGGCACAATGAGCAGTTCTTC. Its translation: CAAGRGAGHNEQFF.

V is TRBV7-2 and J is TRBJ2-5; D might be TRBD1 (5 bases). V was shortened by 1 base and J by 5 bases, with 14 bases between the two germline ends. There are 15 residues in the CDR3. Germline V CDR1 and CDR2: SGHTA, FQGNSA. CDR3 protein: CASSLEGRARETQYF. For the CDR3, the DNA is TGTGCCAGCAGCTTAGAGGGCAGGGCGCGGGAGACCCAGTACTTC.

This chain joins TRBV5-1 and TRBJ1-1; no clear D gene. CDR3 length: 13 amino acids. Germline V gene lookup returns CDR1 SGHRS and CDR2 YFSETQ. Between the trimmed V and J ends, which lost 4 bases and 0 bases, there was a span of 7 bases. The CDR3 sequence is CASSPILNTEAFF. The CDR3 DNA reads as TGCGCCAGCAGCCCTATTCTGAACACTGAAGCTTTCTTT.

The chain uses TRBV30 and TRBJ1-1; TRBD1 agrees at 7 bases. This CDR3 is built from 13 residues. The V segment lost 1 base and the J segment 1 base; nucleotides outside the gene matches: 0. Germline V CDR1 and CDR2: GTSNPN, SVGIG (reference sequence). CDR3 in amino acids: CAWSGDRNTEAFF. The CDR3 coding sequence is TGTGCCTGGAGTGGGGACAGGAACACTGAAGCTTTCTTT.

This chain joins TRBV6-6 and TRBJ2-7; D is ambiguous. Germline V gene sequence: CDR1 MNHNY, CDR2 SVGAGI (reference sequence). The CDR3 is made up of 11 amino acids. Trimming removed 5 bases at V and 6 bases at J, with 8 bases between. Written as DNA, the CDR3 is TGTGCCAGCAGTCCCCTCTCCGAGCAGTACTTC. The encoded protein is CASSPLSEQYF.

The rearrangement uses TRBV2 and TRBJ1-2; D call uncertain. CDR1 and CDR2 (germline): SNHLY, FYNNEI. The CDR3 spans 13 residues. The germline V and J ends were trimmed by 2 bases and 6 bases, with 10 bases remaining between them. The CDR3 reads CASSERGKDGYTF. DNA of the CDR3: TGTGCCAGCAGTGAACGGGGAAAGGATGGCTACACCTTC.

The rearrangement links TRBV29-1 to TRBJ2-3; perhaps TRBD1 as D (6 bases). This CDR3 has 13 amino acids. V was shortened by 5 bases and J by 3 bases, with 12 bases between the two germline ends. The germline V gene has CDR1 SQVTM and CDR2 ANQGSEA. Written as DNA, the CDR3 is TGCAGCGTTCCGGACAGTTGGACAGATACGCAGTATTTT. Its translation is CSVPDSWTDTQYF.

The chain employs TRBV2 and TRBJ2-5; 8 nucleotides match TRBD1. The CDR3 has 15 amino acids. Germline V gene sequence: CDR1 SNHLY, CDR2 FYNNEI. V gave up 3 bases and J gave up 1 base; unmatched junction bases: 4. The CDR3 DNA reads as TGTGCCAGCAGTGACGATGACAGGGGCCAAGAGACCCAGTACTTC. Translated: CASSDDDRGQETQYF.

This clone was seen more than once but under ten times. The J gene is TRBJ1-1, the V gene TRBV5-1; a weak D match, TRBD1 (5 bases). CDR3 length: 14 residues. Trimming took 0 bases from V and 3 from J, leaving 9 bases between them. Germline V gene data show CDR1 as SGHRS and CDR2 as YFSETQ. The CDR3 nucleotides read TGCGCCAGCAGCTTGGTGGGGGGGGACACTGAAGCTTTCTTT. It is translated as CASSLVGGDTEAFF.